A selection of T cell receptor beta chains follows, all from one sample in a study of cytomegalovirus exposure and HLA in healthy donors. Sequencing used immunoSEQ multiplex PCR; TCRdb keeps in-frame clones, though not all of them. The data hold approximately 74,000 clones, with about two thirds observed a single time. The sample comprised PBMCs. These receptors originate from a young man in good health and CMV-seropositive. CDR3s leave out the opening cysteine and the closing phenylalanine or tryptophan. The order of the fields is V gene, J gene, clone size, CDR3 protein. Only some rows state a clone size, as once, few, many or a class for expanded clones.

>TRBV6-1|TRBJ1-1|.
ASLRGNTEAF
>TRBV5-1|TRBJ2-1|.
ASSSSLDEQF
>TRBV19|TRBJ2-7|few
ASSTGHNLAYEQY
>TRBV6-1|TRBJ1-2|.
ASSLDRGHGYT
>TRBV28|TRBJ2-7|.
ASSYPRTGSSYEQY
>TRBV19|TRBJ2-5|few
ASSIGAGSWETQY
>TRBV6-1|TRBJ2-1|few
ASSARTSGYNEQF
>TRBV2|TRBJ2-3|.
ASSEVRGQGDTQY
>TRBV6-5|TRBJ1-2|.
ASGRAGQGFHGYT
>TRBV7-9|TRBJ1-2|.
ASSSNPGYGYT
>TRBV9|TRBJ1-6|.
ASSATGNNSPLH
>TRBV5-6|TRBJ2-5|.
ASSLVGRGVQETQY
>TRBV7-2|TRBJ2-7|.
ASGTRTSDEQY
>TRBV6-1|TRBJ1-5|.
ASADRVNQPQH
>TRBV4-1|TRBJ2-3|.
ASSQDAEFSTDTQY
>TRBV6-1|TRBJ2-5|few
ASSEVPGTGGETQY
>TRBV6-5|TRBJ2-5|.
ASSYHRGSGSETQY
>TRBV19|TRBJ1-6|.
ASTKSWPSYNSPLH
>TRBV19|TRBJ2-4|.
ASARDRANIQY
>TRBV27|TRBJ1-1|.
ASHLSGPSTEAF
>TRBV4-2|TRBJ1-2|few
ASSQPRDRSSEGAPRYGYT
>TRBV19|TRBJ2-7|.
ASSNGGSKYEQY
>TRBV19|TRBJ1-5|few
ASSKGGANQPQH
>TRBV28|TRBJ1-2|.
ASSLMGTGGYT
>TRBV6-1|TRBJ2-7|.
ASSPKTTIYEQY
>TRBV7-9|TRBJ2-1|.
ASRVERGREQF
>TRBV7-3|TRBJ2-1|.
ASSWRTGGRNEQF
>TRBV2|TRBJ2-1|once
ASGRGSEQF
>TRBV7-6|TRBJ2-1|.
ASSLSGEYEQF
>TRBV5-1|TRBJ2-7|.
ASSLKTSGGSYSYEQY
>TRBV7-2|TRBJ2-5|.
ASSKGLAKETQY
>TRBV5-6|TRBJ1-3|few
ASSLVQGDWDTIY
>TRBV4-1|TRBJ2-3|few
ASSWLAGGLTDTQY
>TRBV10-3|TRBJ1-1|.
AISEGQPYTEAF
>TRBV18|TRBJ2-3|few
ASSPSGGSDTQY
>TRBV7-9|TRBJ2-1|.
ASSFAVGTGAGNEQF
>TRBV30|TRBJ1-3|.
AWAPGVAGNTIY
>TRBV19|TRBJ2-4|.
ASRYSGSENIQY
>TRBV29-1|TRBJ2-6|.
SVVSGGPSGANVLT
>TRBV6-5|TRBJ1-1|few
ASSGTGVVTEAF
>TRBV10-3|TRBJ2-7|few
AIRESGGQTYEQY
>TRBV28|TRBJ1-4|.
ASSLLGPSHEKLF
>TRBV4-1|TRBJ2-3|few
ASSHRTGKTAPDTQY
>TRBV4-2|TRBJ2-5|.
ASSLRRTSGEGETQY
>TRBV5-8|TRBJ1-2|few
ASSPGYRGGYT
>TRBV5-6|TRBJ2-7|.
ASSFTGGGEQY
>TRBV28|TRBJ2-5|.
ASTTYGVQETQY
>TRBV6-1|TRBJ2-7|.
ASSSTGYAYEQY